These T cell receptor beta chains were read from a single sample in a study of cytomegalovirus exposure and HLA in healthy donors. TCRdb keeps only in-frame clones here, not all; method: immunoSEQ multiplex PCR. The sample lists approximately 170,000 clones, approximately 70% occurring once. Sample: PBMCs. Every receptor here comes from a woman between 25 and 40 years old in good health and CMV-seropositive. CDR3s include the opening cysteine and the closing phenylalanine or tryptophan. The D gene is left open where the match is weak.

v_call	d_call	j_call	cdr3_aa
TRBV5-6	TRBD2	TRBJ2-4	CASSLGANGRTKNIQYF
TRBV4-1	-	TRBJ2-7	CASSQDAGAGAYEQYF
TRBV5-6	TRBD2	TRBJ2-1	CASTYGTRTSFYNEQFF
TRBV28	TRBD2	TRBJ2-3	CASSLLAGGADTQYF
TRBV29-1	-	TRBJ2-1	CSVPPRGKVNEQFF
TRBV5-1	-	TRBJ2-7	CASSLATAGRGFYEQYF
TRBV25-1	-	TRBJ2-1	CASSGLGENYNEQFF
TRBV7-9	-	TRBJ2-1	CSSIQGGGRETSGEQFF
TRBV27	TRBD1	TRBJ1-1	CASKRDRGRDTEAFF
TRBV2	-	TRBJ1-2	CASSPVPNYGYTF
TRBV5-4	TRBD2	TRBJ2-3	CASSHGLAGGDTQYF
TRBV6-4	-	TRBJ2-7	CASSHRPGDEQYF
TRBV29-1	TRBD1	TRBJ2-2	CSIRQGPYTGELFF
TRBV4-1	-	TRBJ1-2	CASSQEDRTPYGYTF
TRBV27	TRBD1	TRBJ2-4	CASSLDRGNKNIQYF
TRBV28	TRBD2	TRBJ2-1	CASTWGGVEGGEQFF
TRBV7-9	-	TRBJ2-7	CASSLQEDLREQYF
TRBV11-3	TRBD1	TRBJ1-3	CASSATGLAGNTIYF
TRBV5-6	TRBD2	TRBJ2-1	CASSIGTSGGRAQFF
TRBV7-9	-	TRBJ1-1	CSSSLADGVAFF
TRBV19	TRBD1	TRBJ1-5	CASSIERGQGVGQPQHF
TRBV18	-	TRBJ1-2	CASSPTGPRDYGYTF
TRBV9	-	TRBJ2-1	CASSVEAPRYNEQFF
TRBV5-1	-	TRBJ1-4	CASSLASTNEKLFF
TRBV19	-	TRBJ2-7	CASSISYGKFSYEQYF
TRBV6-5	TRBD1	TRBJ1-2	CASSGTGVGGYTF
TRBV9	-	TRBJ2-2	CASSVGLGGGPTGELFF
TRBV11-1	TRBD2	TRBJ2-1	CASSLEAGGGYNEQFF
TRBV18	TRBD1	TRBJ1-2	CASSRQGIGDYGYTF
TRBV6-4	TRBD2	TRBJ2-1	CASRWGLAGVPYNEQFF
TRBV13	-	TRBJ1-1	CASSGGEVGTEAFF
TRBV27	-	TRBJ1-1	CASSLGGVNTEAFF
TRBV7-6	-	TRBJ2-7	CASSLGIAQEDEQYF
TRBV18	TRBD2	-	CASSAGLALEQYF
TRBV7-9	TRBD2	TRBJ2-1	CASRGTSGSINYNEQFF
TRBV19	TRBD1	TRBJ2-3	CASSRPTGSRADTQYF
TRBV27	TRBD2	TRBJ2-7	CASSLSGSGSYEQYF
TRBV6-5	TRBD1	TRBJ1-2	CASSYGTGGYGYTF
TRBV29-1	-	TRBJ1-4	CSVTGDDATNEKLFF
TRBV19	TRBD1	TRBJ1-2	CASSSTGGGYGYTF
TRBV5-1	TRBD1	TRBJ2-5	CASSPTGGNYVEQYF
TRBV29-1	-	TRBJ2-2	CSVVGRGFGELFF
TRBV18	TRBD1	TRBJ1-5	CASSPTGGRSNQPQHF
TRBV6-1	-	-	CASSEASQAPSYEQYF
TRBV19	-	TRBJ1-1	CASSTREAGNTEAFF
TRBV28	TRBD1	TRBJ2-7	CASSPLSGTAPNEQYF
TRBV5-4	TRBD1	TRBJ2-7	CASSLPGQEYEQYF
TRBV19	-	TRBJ1-2	CASSLYRAGYTF
TRBV5-1	TRBD1	TRBJ2-2	CASTTPGQGGTGELFF
TRBV11-2	TRBD2	TRBJ2-7	CASSWGQGGSEQYF
TRBV7-7	-	TRBJ1-6	CASSPGDTSYNSPLHF